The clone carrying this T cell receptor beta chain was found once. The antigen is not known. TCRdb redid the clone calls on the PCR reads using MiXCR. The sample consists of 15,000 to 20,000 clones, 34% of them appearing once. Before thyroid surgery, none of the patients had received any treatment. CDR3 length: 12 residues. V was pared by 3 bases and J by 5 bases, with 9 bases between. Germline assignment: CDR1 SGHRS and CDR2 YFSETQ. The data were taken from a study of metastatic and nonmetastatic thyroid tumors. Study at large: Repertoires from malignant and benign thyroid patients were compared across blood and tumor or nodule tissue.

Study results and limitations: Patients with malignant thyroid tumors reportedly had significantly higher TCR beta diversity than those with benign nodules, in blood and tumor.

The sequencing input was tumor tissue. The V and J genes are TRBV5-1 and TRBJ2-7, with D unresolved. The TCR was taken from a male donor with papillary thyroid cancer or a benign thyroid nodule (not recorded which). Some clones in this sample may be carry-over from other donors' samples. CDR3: CASSSRSNEQYF. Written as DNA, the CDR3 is TGCGCCAGCAGCTCGAGGAGTAACGAGCAGTACTTC.